One sample yielded the 22 T cell receptor beta chains listed below, sequenced in a study of control samples from healthy donors and cancer patients. Repertoires were generated with immunoSEQ multiplex PCR, while TCRdb's copy carries only in-frame clones and drops some. The data contain 120,000 or so clones, approximately 88% of them singletons. The sequenced sample consisted of PBMCs. Receptors were obtained from a woman aged 60-75 years with lung cancer.

This clone was found once. The chain is built from TRBV29-1 and TRBJ2-1; 10 bases match TRBD1. CDR3 length equals 13 residues. Germline V gene lookup returns CDR1 SQVTM and CDR2 ANQGSEA. V was clipped by 4 bases and J by 7 bases; unmatched bases: 4. The CDR3 loop is CSVGTGGRNEQFF. Written as DNA, the CDR3 is TGCAGCGTTGGGACAGGGGGAAGGAATGAGCAGTTCTTC.

The rearrangement uses TRBV6-5 and TRBJ1-1; tentatively, D is TRBD1 (5 bases). Germline CDR1 is MNHEY and CDR2 is SVGAGI. Between the trimmed V and J ends, which lost 8 bases and 5 bases, there was a span of 12 bases. The CDR3 is 12 amino acids. The CDR3 DNA follows: TGTGCCAGCCTTTCTGGGGGGACTGAAGCTTTCTTT. Its translation: CASLSGGTEAFF.

The V gene is TRBV7-8, the J gene TRBJ1-1, with 7 nucleotides matching TRBD1. In germline, CDR1 is SGHVS, CDR2 FQNEAQ. The length of the CDR3 is 14 residues. V gave up 5 bases and J gave up 0 bases; unmatched junction bases: 3. The DNA of the CDR3 is TGTGCCAGCAGCCTCGGGACAGTGAACACTGAAGCTTTCTTT. Amino acid sequence: CASSLGTVNTEAFF.

This clone showed up just a few times. This chain uses TRBV9 with TRBJ1-6, with D tentatively TRBD1 (6 bases). CDR3 size: 17 residues. Trimming pared 3 bases from V and 9 bases from J, leaving 22 bases between. The V gene's germline CDR1 is SGDLS and CDR2 YYNGEE. CDR3 DNA sequence: TGTGCCAGCAGCGAGAGGGAGGGGGTTGACGTCGGTTCACCCCTCCACTTT. It yields the protein CASSEREGVDVGSPLHF.

This chain joins TRBV6-2 or TRBV6-3 and TRBJ1-1; perhaps TRBD1 as D (6 bases). The V end was cut by 6 bases, the J end by 5 bases, with 22 bases between. CDR1 and CDR2 from the germline V gene are MNHEY and SVGEGT. This CDR3 spans 16 amino acids. CDR3 sequence: CASSQARGLKGTEAFF. The CDR3 DNA sequence: TGTGCCAGCAGCCAGGCCAGGGGATTGAAGGGAACTGAAGCTTTCTTT.

CDR3 coding DNA: TGTGCCAGCAGCTTTCGGGACAGGAACTATGGCTACACCTTC. Protein sequence: CASSFRDRNYGYTF. The V and J genes are TRBV13 and TRBJ1-2; 8 positions agree with TRBD1. Germline loops: CDR1 PRHDT, CDR2 FYEKMQ (reference sequence). CDR3 length: 14 amino acids. Germline trimming cut 3 bases from V and 2 bases from J; bases unmatched to any gene: 2. Combining the CDR3 with reference TRBV13 and TRBJ1-2 gives the whole variable domain AAGVIQSPRHLIKEKRETATLKCYPIPRHDTVYWYQQGPGQDPQFLISFYEKMQSDKGSIPDRFSAQQFSDYHSELNMSSLELGDSALYFCASSFRDRNYGYTFGSGTRLTVV.

This CDR3 is CASSQETGTIGYTF. Written as DNA, the CDR3 is TGTGCCAGCAGCCAGGAGACAGGGACGATCGGCTACACCTTC. The rearrangement uses TRBV4-2 and TRBJ1-2, with 7 bases identical to TRBD1. Trimming removed 3 bases from V and 8 bases from J; junction bases left unmatched: 9. The length of the CDR3 is 14 residues. Germline V gene data show CDR1 as LGHNA and CDR2 as YNFKEQ.

The genes are TRBV4-1 and TRBJ2-1; TRBD2 might be the D (6 bases). This CDR3 has 16 residues. CDR1 and CDR2 from the germline V gene are MGHRA and YSYEKL. V was pared by 1 base and J by 4 bases, with 14 bases between. The CDR3 loop reads CASSQGLGGTYNEQFF. For the CDR3, the DNA is TGCGCCAGCAGCCAAGGATTGGGCGGGACGTACAATGAGCAGTTCTTC.

The rearrangement joins TRBV7-2 to TRBJ1-2; 8 bases are shared with TRBD1. Germline CDR1 and CDR2: SGHTA and FQGNSA. There are 13 residues in the CDR3. Losses at the gene ends were 3 bases for V and 6 bases for J; bases not matched to a gene: 3. CDR3 region: CASSFQGANGYTF. CDR3 sequence (DNA): TGTGCCAGCAGCTTCCAGGGGGCCAATGGCTACACCTTC.

This chain uses TRBV10-1 with TRBJ1-5; 8 bases map to TRBD1. CDR3 length equals 13 residues. After removal of 6 bases from V and 2 bases from J, the junction contained 0 bases not matched to a gene. The germline V gene encodes CDR1 WNHNN and CDR2 SYGVQD (reference sequence). The CDR3 is CASRTGGNQPQHF. The DNA of the CDR3 is TGCGCCAGCAGGACAGGGGGCAATCAGCCCCAGCATTTT.

About this clone itself: Distinct nucleotide sequences in the sample also encode this CDR3. The chain couples TRBV4-2 to TRBJ1-5; 7 positions agree with TRBD1. The V gene's germline CDR1 is LGHNA and CDR2 YNFKEQ. The length of the CDR3 is 16 residues. V lost 4 bases, J lost 1 base, and 7 bases stayed unmatched. The CDR3 sequence: CASSLRQGLSNQPQHF. For the CDR3, the DNA is TGTGCCAGCAGCCTTCGACAGGGTTTAAGCAATCAGCCCCAGCATTTT.

The chain has TRBV6-5 and TRBJ1-4, with no clear D. CDR3 length: 13 residues. Trimming removed 10 bases from V and 8 bases from J, with 17 bases in between. CDR1 and CDR2 from the germline V gene are MNHEY and SVGAGI. In nucleotides, the CDR3 is TGTGCCATACAAGCCGAGATCTCCGAAAAACTGTTTTTT. Translated: CAIQAEISEKLFF.

The chain couples TRBV7-2 to TRBJ1-5; TRBD1 matches at 8 bases. Germline V gene data show CDR1 as SGHTA and CDR2 as FQGNSA. The CDR3 has 14 residues. Unmatched junction bases numbered 4, after V lost 5 bases and J lost 4 bases. The CDR3, as DNA: TGTGCCAGCAGCAGGGGACAGGTAAATCAGCCCCAGCATTTT. Amino acid sequence: CASSRGQVNQPQHF.

This clone has just one count. The rearrangement joins TRBV5-1 to TRBJ1-1; 8 bases agree with TRBD1. In germline, CDR1 is SGHRS, CDR2 YFSETQ. This CDR3 spans 16 amino acids. The trim removed 2 bases at V and 1 base at J, leaving 7 bases unmatched. The CDR3 DNA reads as TGCGCCAGCAGCTTCCAGGACAGGGAGACGAACACTGAAGCTTTCTTT. Its translation: CASSFQDRETNTEAFF.

The chain combines TRBV19 with TRBJ1-4; D is uncertain. This CDR3 comprises 12 residues. The ends were cut back, 5 bases at V and 5 bases at J, with 6 bases in the middle. Germline loops: CDR1 LNHDA, CDR2 SQIVND (reference sequence). Here the CDR3 reads CASSSDNEKLFF. The CDR3 DNA reads TGTGCCAGTAGTTCGGACAATGAAAAACTGTTTTTT.

This chain uses TRBV29-1 with TRBJ1-2, with a weak D call TRBD1 (5 bases). The CDR3 runs 15 residues. Between the trimmed V and J ends, which lost 0 bases and 2 bases, there was a span of 13 bases. The germline V gene encodes CDR1 SQVTM and CDR2 ANQGSEA. Written as DNA, the CDR3 is TGCAGCGTTGAAGATGGAGGGAGGGGAAACTATGGCTACACCTTC. Residues: CSVEDGGRGNYGYTF. The full variable domain, its missing parts supplied by reference TRBV29-1 and TRBJ1-2, is SAVISQKPSRDICQRGTSLTIQCQVDSQVTMMFWYRQQPGQSLTLIATANQGSEATYESGFVIDKFPISRPNLTFSTLTVSNMSPEDSSIYLCSVEDGGRGNYGYTFGSGTRLTVV.

The rearrangement uses TRBV7-8 and TRBJ2-7; D remains ambiguous. Germline V gene data show CDR1 as SGHVS and CDR2 as FQNEAQ. This CDR3 contains 16 residues. Between the trimmed V and J ends, which lost 1 base and 1 base, there was a span of 14 bases. CDR3 protein: CASSLELQQTSYEQYF. The CDR3 nucleotides are TGTGCCAGCAGCTTAGAACTGCAGCAAACTTCCTACGAGCAGTACTTC. The whole variable domain, filled in from reference TRBV7-8 and TRBJ2-7, reads GAGVSQSPRYKVAKRGQDVALRCDPISGHVSLFWYQQALGQGPEFLTYFQNEAQLDKSGLPSDRFFAERPEGSVSTLKIQRTQQEDSAVYLCASSLELQQTSYEQYFGPGTRLTVT.

The chain employs TRBV6-4 and TRBJ1-2, with D possibly matching TRBD1 (6 bases). Trimming removed 5 bases at V and 2 bases at J, with 9 bases between. Germline V CDR1 and CDR2: MRHNA, SNTAGT. The CDR3 sequence is 13 residues long. CDR3 protein: CASSKDRNYGYTF. The CDR3 region has the DNA TGTGCCAGCAGTAAAGACAGGAACTATGGCTACACCTTC.

The chain recombines TRBV28 with TRBJ2-3, with 10 bases lining up with TRBD2. From germline, CDR1 is MDHEN and CDR2 SYDVKM. The J segment lost 3 bases and the V segment lost 4 bases, leaving 10 bases of the junction unmatched. The CDR3 runs to 17 residues. CDR3 nucleotide sequence: TGTGCCAGCAGTTCTCCCGGGACTAGCGATCCTACAGATACGCAGTATTTT. This codes for CASSSPGTSDPTDTQYF.

This clone was seen only a few times. This chain links TRBV3-1 (or the pseudogene TRBV3-2) with TRBJ1-1, with D maybe TRBD1 (6 bases). V was shortened by 4 bases and J by 1 base, with 16 bases between the two germline ends. This CDR3 is 16 amino acids long. Germline lookup yields CDR1 LGHDT and CDR2 YNNKEL (reference sequence). For the CDR3, the DNA is TGTGCCAGCAGCCTCCACTGGGGACAAAAGAACACTGAAGCTTTCTTT. It encodes CASSLHWGQKNTEAFF.

The chain has TRBV7-3 and TRBJ1-1; D remains unclear. V dropped 1 base and J dropped 7 bases, with 13 bases sitting between them. The CDR3 is made up of 14 amino acids. Germline V gene data show CDR1 as SGHTA and CDR2 as FQGTGA. CDR3 sequence: CASSLIAGSGEAFF. In DNA, the CDR3 is TGTGCCAGCAGCTTAATTGCGGGGTCAGGTGAAGCTTTCTTT.

The chain recombines TRBV14 with TRBJ2-1; 8 positions match TRBD1. The ends lost 2 bases at V and 2 bases at J; junction bases unmatched: 2. The CDR3 covers 15 residues. Germline V lookup: CDR1 SGHDN, CDR2 FVKESK. The CDR3: CASSQLQGAYNEQFF. Here the CDR3 DNA reads TGTGCCAGCAGCCAATTACAGGGGGCCTACAATGAGCAGTTCTTC.